This passage covers 12 T cell receptor beta chains from one sample sequenced in a study of T cell clonotyping in hematopoietic cell transplantation (TCRdb year 2021). The time point label of this sample denotes: 30 days after allo-HCT. Receptor libraries were prepared by the immunoSEQ multiplex PCR assay. TCRdb re-hosts the immuneACCESS table, in-frame sequences only. Its copies lack some clones; in the studies checked, an unresolved V gene accounts for under half of them, and the cause for the rest is not known. For this sample there are around 2,000 clones; 92% appear just once. The leading ten clones occupy 12% of the sample. The sample in question was peripheral blood mononuclear cells, obtained 30 days after allogeneic stem cell transplant. The receptors stem from a female patient in her forties or fifties who had an allogeneic stem cell transplant from a related donor, so the T cells may come from the graft donor. Some clones in this sample may be carry-over from other donors' samples.

In its sample, this clone was seen once. The chain is built from TRBV19 and TRBJ2-7, with TRBD1 as a possible D gene (6 bases). The CDR3 runs to 15 residues. Deletions cut 2 bases from V and 5 bases from J, with 16 bases between. The V gene's germline CDR1 is LNHDA and CDR2 SQIVND (reference sequence). CDR3 bases: TGTGCCAGTAGTATATACGGGCAGGGGCAGAACGAGCAGTACTTC. It translates to CASSIYGQGQNEQYF.

This clone was observed once. The rearrangement links TRBV5-6 to TRBJ1-1; D is possibly TRBD1 (5 bases). The V and J ends lost 0 bases and 2 bases respectively, with 8 bases between them. The CDR3 is 14 amino acids. CDR1 is SGHDT, CDR2 YYEEEE, per germline. The CDR3 region has the DNA TGTGCCAGCAGCTTGGGGGGGATAAACACTGAAGCTTTCTTT. It specifies CASSLGGINTEAFF.

The J gene is TRBJ1-3, the V gene TRBV30; 9 positions agree with TRBD1. The V gene's germline CDR1 is GTSNPN and CDR2 SVGIG (reference sequence). The CDR3 runs 13 residues. The ends lost 6 bases at V and 5 bases at J; junction bases unmatched: 5. CDR3 bases: TGTGCCTGCATCGACAGGGGGAGAAACACCATATATTTT. This gives the protein CACIDRGRNTIYF.

This clone was picked up a small number of times. The V and J genes are TRBV5-4 and TRBJ1-1; D is unclear. Germline V gives CDR1 SGHNT, CDR2 YYREEE (reference sequence). V shed 4 bases and J shed 0 bases, with 13 bases lying between them. The CDR3 spans 15 residues. CDR3 sequence (DNA): TGTGCCAGCAGCACCTACAGCACCATGAACACTGAAGCTTTCTTT. Its translation: CASSTYSTMNTEAFF.

The chain combines TRBV28 with TRBJ2-2; TRBD2 matches at 11 bases. V dropped 2 bases and J dropped 4; count of bases not matched to a gene: 9. The germline V gene encodes CDR1 MDHEN and CDR2 SYDVKM. CDR3 size: 18 residues. In DNA form, the CDR3 reads TGTGCCAGCAGTTTACGACTTGATAGCGGGGGGGCCACCGGGGAGCTGTTTTTT. This translates into CASSLRLDSGGATGELFF.

The chain joins TRBV7-2 to TRBJ1-5; 7 nucleotides match TRBD1. The V gene's germline CDR1 is SGHTA and CDR2 FQGNSA. V was pared by 2 bases and J by 0 bases, with 4 bases of the junction left unmatched. CDR3 length equals 16 residues. The CDR3 is CASSLKGTVSNQPQHF. The CDR3 DNA reads as TGTGCCAGCAGCTTAAAGGGGACAGTTAGCAATCAGCCCCAGCATTTT. Complete variable domain (other parts from reference TRBV7-2 and TRBJ1-5): GAGVSQSPSNKVTEKGKDVELRCDPISGHTALYWYRQSLGQGLEFLIYFQGNSAPDKSGLPSDRFSAERTGGSVSTLTIQRTQQEDSAVYLCASSLKGTVSNQPQHFGDGTRLSIL.

This chain connects TRBV7-2 to TRBJ2-5; TRBD2 matches 10 bases. From germline, CDR1 is SGHTA and CDR2 FQGNSA. The V and J ends lost 5 bases and 4 bases, in that order; junction bases with no gene match: 16. The CDR3 sequence is 18 residues long. The CDR3 DNA reads TGTGCCAGCAGCCCCCGACCCGGAGCGGGGGGGCGTTCAGAGACCCAGTACTTC. As protein: CASSPRPGAGGRSETQYF.

The chain uses TRBV6-5 and TRBJ1-5; 10 bases are shared with TRBD1. Trimming removed 5 bases from V and 7 bases from J; junction bases left unmatched: 8. The CDR3 contains 15 residues. Per germline, CDR1 MNHEY and CDR2 SVGAGI. CDR3 in amino acids: CASSPGQGFRQPQHF. The DNA of the CDR3 is TGTGCCAGCAGTCCGGGACAGGGGTTCAGGCAGCCCCAGCATTTT.

The V and J genes are TRBV6-5 and TRBJ1-1, with 8 bases that match TRBD1. Losses at the gene ends were 11 bases for V and 5 bases for J; bases not matched to a gene: 13. The CDR3 runs 14 residues. Germline loops: CDR1 MNHEY, CDR2 SVGAGI. CDR3 sequence: CASLPQGAGTEAFF. CDR3 nucleotides: TGTGCCTCCTTACCCCAGGGGGCCGGAACTGAAGCTTTCTTT.

V is TRBV14 and J is TRBJ2-5; TRBD1 might be the D (6 bases). V was cut by 3 bases and J by 2 bases, with 13 bases left in between. Germline CDR1 is SGHDN and CDR2 is FVKESK. The CDR3 covers 15 residues. CDR3: CASSHRQVTQETQYF. Written as DNA, the CDR3 is TGTGCCAGCAGCCACAGACAGGTAACTCAAGAGACCCAGTACTTC.

V gene TRBV6-5 combines with J gene TRBJ1-4, with D unclear. The CDR3 has 15 residues. From germline, CDR1 is MNHEY and CDR2 SVGAGI. V lost 2 bases, J lost 3 bases, and 10 bases lay in between. CDR3 bases: TGTGCCAGCAGTTACGGCCGGGGTCCTAATGAAAAACTGTTTTTT. Its protein is CASSYGRGPNEKLFF.

The chain has TRBV5-4 and TRBJ1-2, with D hard to call. V lost 1 base, J lost 2 bases, and 12 bases lay in between. Germline V gene lookup returns CDR1 SGHNT and CDR2 YYREEE (reference sequence). The CDR3 covers 15 residues. DNA for the CDR3: TGTGCCAGCAGCTTGTCCCAGGTTCGGAACTATGGCTACACCTTC. Residues: CASSLSQVRNYGYTF.